This is a list of T cell receptor beta chains from one sample in a study of T-cell memory formation after mild COVID-19. Using its own MiXCR run on the 5' RACE reads, TCRdb lists one record per CDR3 protein. The data hold under 200,000 distinct CDR3 sequences, with 11% observed a single time. The sequenced material came from PBMCs or a T cell subset sorted from them (not recorded which). Receptors were obtained from a young man who had mild COVID-19 (a few samples of this study predate the infection). Cell type and time point are not known. Each CDR3 is given without its conserved first and last residue. The order of the fields is V gene, CDR3 length, J gene, CDR3 protein.

V gene: TRBV12-3/TRBV12-4; CDR3 length: 10; J gene: TRBJ1-1; CDR3 protein: ASSLQNTEAF
V gene: TRBV12-3/TRBV12-4; CDR3 length: 12; J gene: TRBJ2-3; CDR3 protein: ASTRGSQPDTQY
V gene: TRBV15; CDR3 length: 15; J gene: TRBJ1-5; CDR3 protein: ATSRPPLQGIGQPQH
V gene: TRBV7-9; CDR3 length: 12; J gene: TRBJ1-4; CDR3 protein: ASSFRAGNEKLF
V gene: TRBV18; CDR3 length: 13; J gene: TRBJ2-6; CDR3 protein: ASSPDISGANVLT
V gene: TRBV7-9; CDR3 length: 14; J gene: TRBJ2-1; CDR3 protein: ASRANPGVSYNEQF
V gene: TRBV2; CDR3 length: 11; J gene: TRBJ1-5; CDR3 protein: ASSGDTNQPQH
V gene: TRBV14; CDR3 length: 12; J gene: TRBJ2-3; CDR3 protein: ASSQMPATDTQY
V gene: TRBV4-3; CDR3 length: 14; J gene: TRBJ1-3; CDR3 protein: ASSPRPGGTGNTIY
V gene: TRBV5-1; CDR3 length: 12; J gene: TRBJ2-2; CDR3 protein: ASSLAREIGELF
V gene: TRBV4-1; CDR3 length: 11; J gene: TRBJ1-1; CDR3 protein: ASSQERQGRAF
V gene: TRBV10-3; CDR3 length: 11; J gene: TRBJ1-1; CDR3 protein: AITARGDTEAF
V gene: TRBV7-2; CDR3 length: 11; J gene: TRBJ1-4; CDR3 protein: ASSSTTGTELF
V gene: TRBV9; CDR3 length: 11; J gene: TRBJ2-5; CDR3 protein: ASSVSSQETQY
V gene: TRBV28; CDR3 length: 13; J gene: TRBJ2-5; CDR3 protein: ASSRSGGARETQY
V gene: TRBV7-2; CDR3 length: 13; J gene: TRBJ1-5; CDR3 protein: ASSSDRSLFQPQH
V gene: TRBV20-1; CDR3 length: 13; J gene: TRBJ2-2; CDR3 protein: SARKGAGDTGELF
V gene: TRBV27; CDR3 length: 13; J gene: TRBJ2-7; CDR3 protein: ASTRTGTQTYEQY
V gene: TRBV20-1; CDR3 length: 11; J gene: TRBJ2-2; CDR3 protein: SARAGSTGELF
V gene: TRBV7-2; CDR3 length: 16; J gene: TRBJ2-3; CDR3 protein: ASSSDISGGGGTDTQY
V gene: TRBV15; CDR3 length: 12; J gene: TRBJ2-5; CDR3 protein: ATSRDIWQETQY
V gene: TRBV3-1; CDR3 length: 11; J gene: TRBJ2-2; CDR3 protein: ASSQAGTGELF